These 24 T cell receptor beta chains were sequenced from one sample in a study of T cells in Graves' hyperthyroidism and ophthalmopathy. TCR beta CDR3 regions were amplified from RNA transcripts. First-round RT-PCR with HTBI primers amplified the TCR CDR3 region. TCRdb redid the calling of the multiplex PCR reads with MiXCR, one entry per CDR3 protein. Among fewer than 650,000 distinct CDR3 sequences listed, more than 11% were seen once. Sequences were obtained from blood. These receptors all stem from a woman in her 30s with Graves' hyperthyroidism that later progressed to Graves' ophthalmopathy.

The rearrangement uses TRBV30 and TRBJ1-6; D is perhaps TRBD1 (6 bases). Germline CDR1 reads GTSNPN; CDR2 reads SVGIG (reference sequence). Between the trimmed V and J ends, which lost 2 bases and 6 bases, there was a span of 14 bases. This CDR3 region has 15 residues. CDR3 loop: CAWSLQIGGNSPLHF. CDR3 nucleotides: TGTGCCTGGAGTTTACAAATAGGGGGTAATTCACCCCTCCACTTT.

The chain links TRBV7-6 to TRBJ1-5; D uncertain. The CDR3 extends over 12 amino acids. The V gene lost 1 base and the J gene lost 9 bases, with 7 bases spanning the gap. Germline values: CDR1 SGHVS, CDR2 FNYEAQ. The CDR3 spells CASSLDTGPQHF. CDR3 bases: TGTGCCAGCAGCTTAGATACGGGGCCCCAGCATTTT.

V and J are TRBV5-1 and TRBJ1-1; D not resolved. The CDR3 spans 12 residues. Germline lookup yields CDR1 SGHRS and CDR2 YFSETQ. V was clipped by 6 bases and J by 3 bases, with 9 bases between them. CDR3 DNA sequence: TGCGCCAGCATCTCTTTTGACACTGAAGCTTTCTTT. It specifies CASISFDTEAFF.

This clonotype came up many times. The V call is TRBV7-3, the J call TRBJ1-6, with TRBD1 matching 9 bases. V lost 8 bases and J lost 9; bases outside the gene matches: 11. Germline CDR1 reads SGHTA; CDR2 reads FQGTGA. The CDR3 covers 15 residues. The CDR3 reads CASRSPTGGLSPLHF. In nucleotides, the CDR3 is TGTGCCAGCCGCAGCCCAACAGGGGGCCTTTCACCCCTCCACTTT.

This clonotype was found a few times. The J gene is TRBJ2-1, the V gene TRBV5-1, with 11 bases aligning to TRBD2. Trimming at V came to 3 bases and at J to 8 bases, leaving 16 bases not matched to a gene. CDR1 SGHRS and CDR2 YFSETQ come from the germline V gene. CDR3 size: 18 residues. The CDR3 sequence is CASSWRLAGPTEDYEQFF. The CDR3 DNA follows: TGCGCCAGCAGCTGGAGACTAGCGGGGCCTACTGAGGACTATGAGCAGTTCTTC.

This clonotype was picked up many times. J is TRBJ2-7 and V is TRBV19; unclear D gene. Per the germline V gene, CDR1 is LNHDA and CDR2 is SQIVND (reference sequence). This CDR3 is 12 amino acids long. The germline V and J ends were trimmed by 5 bases and 7 bases, with 12 bases remaining between them. CDR3 residues: CASSPHLREQYF. CDR3 coding DNA: TGTGCCAGTAGTCCCCATCTACGGGAGCAGTACTTC.

In its sample, this clonotype was seen many times. V is TRBV30 and J is TRBJ1-6; 7 nucleotides line up with TRBD1. The junction had 7 bases not matched to a gene; V was cut back by 3 bases and J by 2 bases. The CDR3 is 16 residues long. The V gene's germline CDR1 is GTSNPN and CDR2 SVGIG (reference sequence). CDR3 nucleotide sequence: TGTGCCTGGAGATACAGGGGAAACGCCTATAATTCACCCCTCCACTTT. The encoded protein is CAWRYRGNAYNSPLHF.

This chain connects TRBV7-8 to TRBJ2-7; D might be TRBD2 (6 bases). CDR3 length equals 15 residues. V lost 0 bases to trimming and J lost 4 bases, with 13 bases between them. CDR1 is SGHVS, CDR2 FQNEAQ, per germline. The CDR3 DNA reads TGTGCCAGCAGCTTAGCGCGGGGACCTGAATACGAGCAGTACTTC. Protein product: CASSLARGPEYEQYF.

This clonotype was counted at least ten times. The V call is TRBV7-2, the J call TRBJ2-1; TRBD2 matches 10 bases. There are 17 residues in the CDR3. Germline V gene lookup returns CDR1 SGHTA and CDR2 FQGNSA. Losses at the gene ends were 0 bases for V and 8 bases for J; bases not matched to a gene: 10. The CDR3 is CASSLAASGRRWDEQFF. Here the CDR3 DNA reads TGTGCCAGCAGCTTAGCTGCTAGCGGGAGAAGGTGGGATGAGCAGTTCTTC.

This clonotype was observed many times. The chain carries TRBV12-3 or TRBV12-4 and TRBJ2-7; the D gene is possibly TRBD1 (5 bases). CDR3 length: 17 residues. Trimming cost V 5 bases and J 2 bases, with 22 bases left between them. CDR3 protein: CASSPHTSAGYTYEQYF. CDR3 in DNA: TGTGCCAGCAGTCCCCATACCTCGGCAGGGTATACCTACGAGCAGTACTTC.

Ten or more counts support this clonotype. The CDR3 is CASSPLTSGAYEQYF. The CDR3 nucleotides read TGTGCCAGCAGTCCCCTGACTAGCGGGGCTTACGAGCAGTACTTC. The J gene is TRBJ2-7, the V gene TRBV12-3 or TRBV12-4; TRBD2 matches at 11 bases. The ends lost 5 bases at V and 4 bases at J; junction bases unmatched: 7. This CDR3 region has 15 residues.

This clonotype was observed a handful of times. The chain has TRBV20-1 and TRBJ2-3; 7 bases are shared with TRBD2. The CDR3 runs to 16 residues. Unmatched junction bases numbered 16, after V lost 5 bases and J lost 5 bases. Germline CDR1 reads DFQATT; CDR2 reads SNEGSKA (reference sequence). CDR3 sequence reads: CSAGLGGVAGVDTQYF. In DNA form, the CDR3 reads TGCAGTGCTGGCTTGGGGGGGGTTGCGGGAGTAGATACGCAGTATTTT.

As concerns this clonotype: The junction departs from germline at one end; a sequencing error may be responsible. The rearrangement joins TRBV12-3 or TRBV12-4 to TRBJ1-5; no firm D call. This CDR3 contains 14 residues. This CDR3 is CASSLNLAPGHMNF. In DNA form, the CDR3 reads TGTGCCAGCAGTTTAAATCTTGCTCCGGGTCACATGAATTTT.

This clonotype appeared many times. The rearrangement joins TRBV28 to TRBJ1-1, with 11 bases matching TRBD1. V lost 5 bases and J lost 1; bases outside the gene matches: 9. The CDR3 consists of 17 residues. CDR1 MDHEN and CDR2 SYDVKM come from the germline V gene. CDR3 in amino acids: CASSPPDRGRGNTEAFF. Written as DNA, the CDR3 is TGTGCCAGCAGTCCCCCGGACAGGGGGCGGGGGAACACTGAAGCTTTCTTT.

This clonotype appeared many times. The CDR3 is CASSIDRGYNEQFF. In DNA form, the CDR3 reads TGTGCCAGCAGCATTGACAGGGGGTACAATGAGCAGTTCTTC. The chain has TRBV7-9 and TRBJ2-1; 9 nucleotides align to TRBD1. J gave up 4 bases and V 5 bases, and 3 bases lay outside the gene matches. The CDR3 is made up of 14 amino acids. From germline, CDR1 is SEHNR and CDR2 FQNEAQ (reference sequence). Based on the CDR3 plus reference TRBV7-9 and TRBJ2-1, the full variable domain is DTGVSQNPRHKITKRGQNVTFRCDPISEHNRLYWYRQTLGQGPEFLTYFQNEAQLEKSRLLSDRFSAERPKGSFSTLEIQRTEQGDSAMYLCASSIDRGYNEQFFGPGTRLTVL.

In its sample, this clonotype was seen many times. The chain carries TRBV27 and TRBJ1-6; D might be TRBD1 (5 bases). The CDR3 is 14 amino acids. Germline V gene data show CDR1 as MNHEY and CDR2 as SMNVEV (reference sequence). V lost 7 bases, J lost 13 bases, and 20 bases lay in between. The CDR3 nucleotides are TGTGCCAGCACCGACGAGGACATGGATGGGCCCCTCCACTTT. This translates into CASTDEDMDGPLHF.

At least ten counts were recorded for this clonotype. V is TRBV7-2 and J is TRBJ1-1; D ambiguous. CDR1 is SGHTA and CDR2 is FQGNSA in the germline V gene. V lost 1 base and J lost 4, with 10 bases in between. The CDR3 length is 14 residues. The CDR3 coding sequence is TGTGCCAGCAGCTTAGTGGACGGACCCACTGAAGCTTTCTTT. This codes for CASSLVDGPTEAFF.

This sequence joins TRBV6-8 and TRBJ1-2; TRBD1 might be the D (5 bases). The V gene lost 11 bases and the J gene lost 4 bases, with 17 bases spanning the gap. This CDR3 has 13 residues. CDR1 and CDR2 (germline): MNHGY, SAAAGT. In DNA form, the CDR3 reads TGTGCCTGCCTCCTGGGGGGATCCTATGGCTACACCTTC. Protein: CACLLGGSYGYTF.

The rearrangement links TRBV10-3 to TRBJ1-2; 7 bases agree with TRBD1. The CDR3 is made up of 15 amino acids. Germline CDR1 and CDR2: ENHRY and SYGVKD. V shed 6 bases and J 2 bases; nucleotides not matched to a gene: 9. The CDR3: CAIRLEGAGNYGYTF. The CDR3 DNA reads as TGTGCCATCAGACTCGAGGGGGCGGGGAACTATGGCTACACCTTC.

This clonotype was picked up many times. The genes are TRBV6-2 or TRBV6-3 and TRBJ2-3, with TRBD2 matching 9 bases. The V gene end was trimmed by 7 bases and the J gene end by 5 bases; junction bases not matched to a gene: 13. The CDR3 totals 16 residues. CDR1 is MNHEY, CDR2 SVGEGT, per germline. CDR3 bases: TGTGCCAGCACCTACGATCCAGCGGGAGGAAGAGATACGCAGTATTTT. This gives the protein CASTYDPAGGRDTQYF.

V gene TRBV6-5 combines with J gene TRBJ2-6, with 10 bases fitting TRBD2. The CDR3 extends over 18 amino acids. The ends lost 2 bases at V and 4 bases at J; junction bases unmatched: 8. Looked up from germline, CDR1 is MNHEY and CDR2 is SVGAGI. CDR3 region: CASSYPLAGEVGANVLTF. Here the CDR3 DNA reads TGTGCCAGCAGTTACCCCCTAGCGGGAGAGGTAGGGGCCAACGTCCTGACTTTC.

J is TRBJ2-5 and V is TRBV5-1, with 8 bases matching TRBD2. The length of the CDR3 is 15 residues. V trimming: 4 bases; J trimming: 2 bases; junction bases outside the gene matches: 7. Germline CDR1 SGHRS, CDR2 YFSETQ. The CDR3 DNA reads as TGCGCCAGCAGCCTGGATAGCGGGACTCAAGAGACCCAGTACTTC. Encoded protein: CASSLDSGTQETQYF.

This clonotype was observed a handful of times. The V call is TRBV20-1, the J call TRBJ1-2, with a weak D call TRBD1 (5 bases). Germline CDR1 reads DFQATT; CDR2 reads SNEGSKA (reference sequence). This CDR3 has 12 residues. The V and J ends lost 5 bases and 2 bases respectively, with 9 bases between them. The CDR3 region is CSAPRQNYGYTF. The CDR3 DNA follows: TGCAGTGCTCCAAGACAGAACTATGGCTACACCTTC.

This clonotype was detected only a few times. The chain employs TRBV10-1 and TRBJ2-1; TRBD2 aligns across 12 bases. The CDR3 has 15 amino acids. V lost 2 bases, J lost 7 bases, and 3 bases stayed unmatched. Germline CDR1 WNHNN, CDR2 SYGVQD (reference sequence). The CDR3 sequence is CASSEGLAGGNEQFF. CDR3 nucleotides: TGCGCCAGCAGTGAGGGGCTAGCGGGAGGGAATGAGCAGTTCTTC.